One sample yielded the 6 T cell receptor beta chains listed below, sequenced in a study of molecular identifiers for immune sequencing clone quantification. TCRdb used MiXCR to reprocess the PCR reads, holding one entry per CDR3 protein. The sample yields over 550,000 distinct CDR3 sequences, 25% seen once. Sequenced sample: naive CD8+ T cells from blood, with Jurkat cell RNA spiked in. Subset defined: FACS-sorted CD8+CD4-CCR7+CD45RA+ naive T cells. These receptors came from a human donor in good health. Some libraries in this study had Jurkat cell RNA spiked in.

This clonotype came up many times. This chain joins TRBV7-2 and TRBJ1-2, with unresolved D. Germline V lookup: CDR1 SGHTA, CDR2 FQGNSA. V was pared by 1 base and J by 8 bases, with 17 bases between. The CDR3 loop spans 15 amino acids. In nucleotides, the CDR3 is TGTGCCAGCAGCTTAGGACCTTTAGGAGCTGAAGGCTACACCTTC. This translates into CASSLGPLGAEGYTF.

This clonotype was seen at least ten times. The chain carries TRBV28 and TRBJ2-1; D not resolved. CDR3 size: 16 residues. In germline, CDR1 is MDHEN, CDR2 SYDVKM. Trimming pared 2 bases from V and 6 bases from J, leaving 17 bases between. CDR3 DNA sequence: TGTGCCAGCAGTTTAAACCCGGATTATGGTGGCAATGAGCAGTTCTTC. Amino acids: CASSLNPDYGGNEQFF.

Note on this clonotype: It may be a read error: a sequence one base away is much more abundant. The chain uses TRBV30 and TRBJ1-1; D call uncertain. Germline CDR1 is GTSNPN and CDR2 is SVGIG (reference sequence). The CDR3 is made up of 13 amino acids. The CDR3 coding sequence is TGTGCCTGGAGTGTACAGATGAACACTGAAGGTTTCTTT. Residues: CAWSVQMNTEGFF.

This clonotype was detected many times. The genes are TRBV4-1 and TRBJ1-1; D unresolved. Per the germline V gene, CDR1 is MGHRA and CDR2 is YSYEKL. The CDR3 totals 12 residues. Trimming pared 4 bases from V and 11 bases from J, leaving 14 bases between. Written as DNA, the CDR3 is TGCGCCAGCAGCCCAACCGGAGGATATGCTTTCTTT. The encoded protein is CASSPTGGYAFF.

This clonotype has ten or more counts. This chain uses TRBV28 with TRBJ1-3; D is possibly TRBD1 (5 bases). V was shortened by 5 bases and J by 0 bases, with 8 bases between the two germline ends. The CDR3 has 14 residues. Germline V lookup: CDR1 MDHEN, CDR2 SYDVKM. In nucleotides, the CDR3 is TGTGCCAGCAGTCCCGGGGGCTCTGGAAACACCATATATTTT. It encodes CASSPGGSGNTIYF.

A few counts support this clonotype. The chain links TRBV11-2 to TRBJ2-7; maybe TRBD1 (6 bases). From germline, CDR1 is SGHAT and CDR2 FQNNGV. There are 16 residues in the CDR3. Trimming left V 5 bases short and J 3 bases short, with 20 bases between. The CDR3: CASSKTWSGEYYEQYF. The DNA of the CDR3 is TGTGCCAGCAGCAAGACCTGGTCAGGGGAATACTACGAGCAGTACTTC.